Listed here are 25 T cell receptor beta chains from one sample, sequenced in a study of T cell repertoires in cytomegalovirus infection. Their antigen targets remain unknown. From the reads, TCRdb called clonotypes with MiXCR, one entry per CDR3 protein. Of roughly 310,000 distinct CDR3 sequences listed, about 28% are singletons. The starting material was cultured PBMCs, obtained from culture after CMV antigen stimulation. Source of these receptors: a human donor in good health (CMV status not recorded). Some clones in this sample may be carry-over from other donors' samples.

V and J are TRBV18 and TRBJ2-3, with D uncertain. The CDR3 contains 15 residues. Per germline, CDR1 KGHSH and CDR2 LQKENI. Trimming cost V 4 bases and J 5 bases, with 16 bases left between them. CDR3 amino acids: CASSLRPSWEDTQYF. The CDR3, as DNA: TGTGCCAGCTCACTACGGCCCTCCTGGGAAGATACGCAGTATTTT.

The genes are TRBV3-1 and TRBJ1-6, with D unresolved. This CDR3 region has 12 residues. V was cut by 0 bases and J by 11 bases, with 5 bases left in between. Germline V lookup: CDR1 LGHDT, CDR2 YNNKEL (reference sequence). The CDR3 sequence is CASSQDLTPLHF. CDR3 sequence (DNA): TGTGCCAGCAGCCAAGACCTTACACCCCTCCACTTT.

This rearrangement joins TRBV27 to TRBJ1-2; possible D gene TRBD1, 6 bases. Trimming shortened V by 0 bases and J by 8 bases, and 16 bases separated the two germline ends. Germline assignment: CDR1 MNHEY and CDR2 SMNVEV (reference sequence). This CDR3 has 15 residues. CDR3 nucleotides: TGTGCCAGCAGTTTATCGGATACAGGGTTAGAAGGCTACACCTTC. Its protein product is CASSLSDTGLEGYTF.

The CDR3 DNA reads TGTGCCAGCAGTTTTATATCAGGGAACACTGAAGCTTTCTTT. This translates into CASSFISGNTEAFF. This chain uses TRBV12-3 or TRBV12-4 with TRBJ1-1; D is uncertain. This CDR3 spans 14 amino acids. Trimming took off 3 bases at V and 1 base at J, with 9 bases between the two ends.

This clonotype was recorded a few times. A read error may be the cause here, since a much bigger clone is one base away. This chain links TRBV5-6 with TRBJ2-1, with TRBD1 as a possible D gene (5 bases). Germline V gene lookup returns CDR1 SGHDT and CDR2 YYEEEE. V lost 4 bases to trimming and J lost 6 bases, with 11 bases between them. The CDR3 extends over 13 amino acids. CDR3 nucleotides: TGTGCCAGCAGCGCAGGGCCGCCCAATGAGCAGTTCTTC. Residues: CASSAGPPNEQFF.

The chain links TRBV7-9 to TRBJ1-2, with TRBD1 as a possible D gene (6 bases). CDR1 SEHNR and CDR2 FQNEAQ come from the germline V gene (reference sequence). This CDR3 is 16 amino acids long. The V end was cut by 3 bases, the J end by 4 bases, with 18 bases between. The CDR3 DNA reads as TGTGCCAGCAGCTTGGACACAGGGACGGGGAGCTATGGCTACACCTTC. It encodes CASSLDTGTGSYGYTF. Using reference TRBV7-9 and TRBJ1-2 for the parts outside the CDR3, the full variable domain is DTGVSQNPRHKITKRGQNVTFRCDPISEHNRLYWYRQTLGQGPEFLTYFQNEAQLEKSRLLSDRFSAERPKGSFSTLEIQRTEQGDSAMYLCASSLDTGTGSYGYTFGSGTRLTVV.

In this sample, this clonotype turned up many times. This chain uses TRBV7-2 with TRBJ1-2; TRBD1 might be the D (5 bases). Germline lookup yields CDR1 SGHTA and CDR2 FQGNSA. CDR3 length: 15 residues. Between the trimmed V and J ends, which lost 3 bases and 3 bases, there was a span of 14 bases. CDR3 amino acids: CASSFAGREDYGYTF. CDR3 in DNA: TGTGCCAGCAGCTTCGCAGGGCGGGAAGACTATGGCTACACCTTC. The complete variable domain, with remaining parts taken from reference TRBV7-2 and TRBJ1-2, reads GAGVSQSPSNKVTEKGKDVELRCDPISGHTALYWYRQSLGQGLEFLIYFQGNSAPDKSGLPSDRFSAERTGGSVSTLTIQRTQQEDSAVYLCASSFAGREDYGYTFGSGTRLTVV.

CDR3 DNA: TGTGCCAGCAGCCAAGGACGAGCAACTAATGAAAAACTGTTTTTT. This gives the protein CASSQGRATNEKLFF. V is TRBV3-1 and J is TRBJ1-4; D is undetermined. The ends were cut back, 1 base at V and 0 bases at J, with 6 bases in the middle. CDR3 length: 15 residues. Germline values: CDR1 LGHDT, CDR2 YNNKEL (reference sequence).

This chain uses TRBV7-2 with TRBJ2-7, with a weak D call TRBD1 (5 bases). Trimming removed 0 bases at V and 2 bases at J, with 14 bases between. CDR3 size: 16 residues. In germline, CDR1 is SGHTA, CDR2 FQGNSA. In DNA, the CDR3 is TGTGCCAGCAGCTTAGCGAGGACACCCCAGCCCTACGAGCAGTACTTC. Translating gives CASSLARTPQPYEQYF.

The genes are TRBV11-3 and TRBJ2-1, with D possibly matching TRBD2 (6 bases). This CDR3 contains 15 residues. Trimming left V 1 base short and J 4 bases short, with 11 bases between. Per germline, CDR1 SGHNT and CDR2 YENEEA. Here the CDR3 reads CASSLAGRKYNEQFF. As DNA, the CDR3 is TGTGCCAGCAGCTTAGCGGGGAGGAAATACAATGAGCAGTTCTTC.

The genes are TRBV28 and TRBJ2-1; TRBD2 matches at 12 bases. Germline CDR1 reads MDHEN; CDR2 reads SYDVKM. V trimming: 7 bases; J trimming: 8 bases; junction bases outside the gene matches: 12. The CDR3 consists of 16 residues. CDR3 coding DNA: TGTGCCAGCACCCCGCAAACTAGCGGGAGGAATTATGAGCAGTTCTTC. Translating it yields CASTPQTSGRNYEQFF.

The chain links TRBV7-3 to TRBJ1-1, with D possibly matching TRBD1 (6 bases). V was shortened by 5 bases and J by 1 base, with 20 bases between the two germline ends. From germline, CDR1 is SGHTA and CDR2 FQGTGA. The CDR3 spans 17 residues. CDR3 DNA sequence: TGTGCCAGCAGCCACGACAGGCGGGGGAGGGAGAACACTGAAGCTTTCTTT. This gives the protein CASSHDRRGRENTEAFF.

The table lists this clonotype with many counts. CDR3 region: CASSSTTRAGEQYF. DNA for the CDR3: TGTGCCAGCAGCTCTACTACGCGGGCAGGTGAGCAGTACTTC. This rearrangement joins TRBV7-9 to TRBJ2-7; perhaps TRBD2 as D (5 bases). The CDR3 covers 14 residues. Trimming took off 4 bases at V and 7 bases at J, with 17 bases between the two ends. CDR1 is SEHNR and CDR2 is FQNEAQ in the germline V gene (reference sequence).

The genes are TRBV6-5 and TRBJ1-1; 11 nucleotides match TRBD1. Germline CDR1 MNHEY, CDR2 SVGAGI. J gave up 11 bases and V 6 bases, and 8 bases lay outside the gene matches. The CDR3 contains 13 residues. CDR3 amino acids: CASSPDRGPFAFF. DNA of the CDR3: TGTGCCAGCAGCCCGGACAGGGGGCCGTTCGCTTTCTTT.

The chain employs TRBV10-3 and TRBJ1-1, with 7 positions matching TRBD1. Germline-derived CDR1 and CDR2 are ENHRY and SYGVKD. V dropped 5 bases and J dropped 3; count of bases not matched to a gene: 6. The CDR3 totals 14 residues. The CDR3 coding sequence is TGTGCCATCAGTACAGGGGTCACCCACACTGAAGCTTTCTTT. Its translation: CAISTGVTHTEAFF.

This clonotype was counted a few times. The chain employs TRBV12-3 or TRBV12-4 and TRBJ1-5; 8 positions match TRBD1. CDR3 length equals 16 residues. V gave up 5 bases and J gave up 4 bases; unmatched junction bases: 10. In nucleotides, the CDR3 is TGTGCCAGCAGTAAAGACCGGGACAGGTCGAATCAGCCCCAGCATTTT. It encodes CASSKDRDRSNQPQHF.

J is TRBJ1-1 and V is TRBV19; 9 nucleotides match TRBD1. J was trimmed by 5 bases and V by 1 base; bases with no gene match: 8. Germline V gene data show CDR1 as LNHDA and CDR2 as SQIVND (reference sequence). The CDR3 length is 16 residues. The chain's CDR3 is CASSIVRTGAKTEAFF. CDR3 coding DNA: TGTGCCAGTAGTATAGTTCGGACAGGGGCGAAGACTGAAGCTTTCTTT.

This rearrangement joins TRBV5-6 to TRBJ2-2; weak D call: TRBD2 (5 bases). The CDR3 consists of 14 residues. Trimming cost V 3 bases and J 7 bases, with 13 bases left between them. CDR1 is SGHDT and CDR2 is YYEEEE in the germline V gene. The CDR3 sequence: CASSSTDYYGELFF. The DNA for the CDR3 is TGTGCCAGCAGCTCAACTGACTACTACGGGGAGCTGTTTTTT.

The chain links TRBV4-2 to TRBJ2-7, with 10 bases that match TRBD2. V lost 0 bases to trimming and J lost 3 bases; unmatched junction nucleotides: 5. From germline, CDR1 is LGHNA and CDR2 YNFKEQ. The CDR3 has 16 residues. CDR3 sequence reads: CASSQDRAGGLYEQYF. DNA of the CDR3: TGTGCCAGCAGCCAAGATCGAGCGGGAGGGCTCTACGAGCAGTACTTC.

This clonotype showed up many times. The chain recombines TRBV12-3 or TRBV12-4 with TRBJ1-5; D is unresolved. Trimming removed 5 bases at V and 6 bases at J, with 14 bases between. The CDR3 sequence is 14 residues long. CDR3 loop: CASSPQGLGQPQHF. The CDR3 DNA reads TGTGCCAGCAGTCCCCAAGGGTTAGGTCAGCCCCAGCATTTT.

The CDR3 region has the DNA TGCAGTGCTTACCGACTAGACCCGTACAATGAGCAGTTCTTC. Translated: CSAYRLDPYNEQFF. The chain combines TRBV20-1 with TRBJ2-1, with a weak D call TRBD2 (6 bases). The V end was cut by 5 bases, the J end by 4 bases, with 15 bases between. The germline CDR1 and CDR2 sequences are DFQATT and SNEGSKA (reference sequence). This CDR3 spans 14 amino acids.

The V gene is TRBV10-3, the J gene TRBJ2-7, with 8 bases identical to TRBD1. V trimming: 6 bases; J trimming: 0 bases; junction bases outside the gene matches: 4. This CDR3 is built from 14 residues. CDR1 is ENHRY and CDR2 is SYGVKD in the germline V gene. This CDR3 is CAISRQGSSYEQYF. CDR3 nucleotide sequence: TGTGCCATCAGCAGACAGGGGAGCTCCTACGAGCAGTACTTC.

This clonotype has just a few counts. The V gene is TRBV12-3 or TRBV12-4, the J gene TRBJ1-5; 8 bases line up with TRBD1. Trimming cost V 6 bases and J 5 bases; bases outside gene matches: 6. The CDR3 extends over 14 amino acids. This chain's CDR3 is CASSPTGVDQPQHF. DNA for the CDR3: TGTGCCAGCAGCCCGACAGGGGTGGATCAGCCCCAGCATTTT.

The V gene is TRBV7-9, the J gene TRBJ2-5; the match to TRBD2 covers 8 bases. V shed 4 bases and J 2 bases; nucleotides not matched to a gene: 15. This CDR3 spans 18 amino acids. Germline lookup yields CDR1 SEHNR and CDR2 FQNEAQ (reference sequence). In nucleotides, the CDR3 is TGTGCCAGCAGCTCCCTGTACACGGCGGGGGGAAGTCAAGAGACCCAGTACTTC. Translation: CASSSLYTAGGSQETQYF.

This clonotype was seen more than once but under ten times. V is TRBV20-1 and J is TRBJ2-6; 9 nucleotides match TRBD1. With 5 bases clipped from V and 2 bases from J, the junction kept 1 base outside the gene matches. From germline, CDR1 is DFQATT and CDR2 SNEGSKA (reference sequence). The CDR3 runs 14 residues. The CDR3 bases are TGCAGTGCTTACAGGGGGCCTGGGGCCAACGTCCTGACTTTC. This sequence encodes CSAYRGPGANVLTF.